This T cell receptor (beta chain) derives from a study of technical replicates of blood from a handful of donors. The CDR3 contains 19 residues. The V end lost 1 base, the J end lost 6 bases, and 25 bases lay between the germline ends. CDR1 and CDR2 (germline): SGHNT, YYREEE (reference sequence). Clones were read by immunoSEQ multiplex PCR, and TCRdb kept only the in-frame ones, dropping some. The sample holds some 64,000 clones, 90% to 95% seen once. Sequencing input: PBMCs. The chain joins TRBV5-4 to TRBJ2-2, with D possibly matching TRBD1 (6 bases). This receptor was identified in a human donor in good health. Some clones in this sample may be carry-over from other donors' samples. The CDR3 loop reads CASSLSSSTGTWFPGELFF. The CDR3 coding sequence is TGTGCCAGCAGCTTGAGTTCGTCAACCGGGACATGGTTTCCCGGGGAGCTGTTTTTT.